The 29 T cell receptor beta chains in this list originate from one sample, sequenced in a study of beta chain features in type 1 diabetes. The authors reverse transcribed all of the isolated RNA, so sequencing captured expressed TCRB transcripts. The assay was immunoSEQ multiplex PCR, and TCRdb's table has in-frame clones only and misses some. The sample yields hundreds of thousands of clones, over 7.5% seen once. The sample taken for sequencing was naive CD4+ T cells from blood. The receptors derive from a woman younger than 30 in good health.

In DNA, the CDR3 is TGTGCCAGCAGCTACTCCAGGGGGCACTATGGCTACACCTTC. Its translation: CASSYSRGHYGYTF. The V call is TRBV7-2, the J call TRBJ1-2; 8 bases map to TRBD1. V lost 4 bases, J lost 3 bases, and 4 bases stayed unmatched. The V gene's germline CDR1 is SGHTA and CDR2 FQGNSA. The CDR3 has 14 residues.

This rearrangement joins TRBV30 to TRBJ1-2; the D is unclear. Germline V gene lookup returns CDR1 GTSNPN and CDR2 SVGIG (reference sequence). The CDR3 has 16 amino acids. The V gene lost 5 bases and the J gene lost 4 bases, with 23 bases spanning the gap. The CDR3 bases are TGTGCCTGGCATAGCCCGGGATTTGACTCAGGCTATGGCTACACCTTC. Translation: CAWHSPGFDSGYGYTF. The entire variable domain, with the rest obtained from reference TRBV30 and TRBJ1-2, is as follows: SQTIHQWPATLVQPVGSPLSLECTVEGTSNPNLYWYRQAAGRGLQLLFYSVGIGQISSEVPQNLSASRPQDRQFILSSKKLLLSDSGFYLCAWHSPGFDSGYGYTFGSGTRLTVV.

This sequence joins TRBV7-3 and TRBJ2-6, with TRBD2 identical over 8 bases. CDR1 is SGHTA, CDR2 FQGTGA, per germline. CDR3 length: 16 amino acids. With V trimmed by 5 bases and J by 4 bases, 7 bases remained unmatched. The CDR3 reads CASSDPGGTGANVLTF. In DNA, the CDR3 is TGTGCCAGCAGCGACCCGGGGGGGACCGGGGCCAACGTCCTGACTTTC. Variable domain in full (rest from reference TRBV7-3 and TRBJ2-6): GAGVSQTPSNKVTEKGKYVELRCDPISGHTALYWYRQSLGQGPEFLIYFQGTGAADDSGLPNDRFFAVRPEGSVSTLKIQRTERGDSAVYLCASSDPGGTGANVLTFGAGSRLTVL.

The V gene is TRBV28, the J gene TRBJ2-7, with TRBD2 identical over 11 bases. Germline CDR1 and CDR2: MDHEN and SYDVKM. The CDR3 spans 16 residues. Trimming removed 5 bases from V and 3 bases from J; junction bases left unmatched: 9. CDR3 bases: TGTGCCAGCAGTCGCGCCGCTAGCGGGAGGTTCTACGAGCAGTACTTC. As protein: CASSRAASGRFYEQYF.

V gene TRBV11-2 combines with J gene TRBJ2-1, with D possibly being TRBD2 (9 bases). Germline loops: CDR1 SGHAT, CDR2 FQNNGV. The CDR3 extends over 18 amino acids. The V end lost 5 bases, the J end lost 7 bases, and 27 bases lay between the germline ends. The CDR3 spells CASSLGQGAGGSGNEQFF. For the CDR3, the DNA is TGTGCCAGCAGCCTCGGACAGGGAGCGGGAGGCTCGGGGAATGAGCAGTTCTTC.

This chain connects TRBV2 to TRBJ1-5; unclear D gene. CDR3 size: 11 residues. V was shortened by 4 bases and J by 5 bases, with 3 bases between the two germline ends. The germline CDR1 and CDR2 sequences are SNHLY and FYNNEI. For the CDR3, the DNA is TGTGCCAGCAGTGGCGATCAGCCCCAGCATTTT. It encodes CASSGDQPQHF.

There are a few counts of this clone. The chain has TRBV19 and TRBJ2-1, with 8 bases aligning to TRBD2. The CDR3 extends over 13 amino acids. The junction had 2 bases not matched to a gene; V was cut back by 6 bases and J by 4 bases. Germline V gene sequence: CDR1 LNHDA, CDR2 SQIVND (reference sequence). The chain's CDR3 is CASRERGYNEQFF. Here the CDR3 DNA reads TGTGCCAGTAGGGAGCGGGGGTACAATGAGCAGTTCTTC.

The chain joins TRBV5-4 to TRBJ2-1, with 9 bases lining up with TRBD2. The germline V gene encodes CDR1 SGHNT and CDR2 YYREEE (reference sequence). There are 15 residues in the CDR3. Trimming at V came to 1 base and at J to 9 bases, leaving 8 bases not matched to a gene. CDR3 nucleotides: TGTGCCAGCAGCTTGTGGCGGGGGGGCAGGGCTGAGCAGTTCTTC. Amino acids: CASSLWRGGRAEQFF.

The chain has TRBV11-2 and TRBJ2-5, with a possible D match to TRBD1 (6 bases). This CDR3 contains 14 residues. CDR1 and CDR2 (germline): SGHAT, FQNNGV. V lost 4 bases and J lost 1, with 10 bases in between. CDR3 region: CASSSRQVQETQYF. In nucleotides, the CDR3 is TGTGCCAGCAGCTCCAGACAGGTCCAAGAGACCCAGTACTTC.

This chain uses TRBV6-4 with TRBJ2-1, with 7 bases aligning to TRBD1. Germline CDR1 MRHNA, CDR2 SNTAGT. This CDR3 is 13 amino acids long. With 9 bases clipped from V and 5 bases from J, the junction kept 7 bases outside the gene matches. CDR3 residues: CASGQGQHNEQFF. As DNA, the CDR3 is TGTGCCAGTGGGCAGGGACAGCACAATGAGCAGTTCTTC.

CDR3 region: CASSLALGSGGAEAFF. The CDR3 DNA is TGTGCCAGCAGCTTAGCGCTAGGCTCCGGCGGCGCTGAAGCTTTCTTT. The chain uses TRBV7-9 and TRBJ1-1; D is uncertain. The CDR3 runs 16 residues. Germline V lookup: CDR1 SEHNR, CDR2 FQNEAQ (reference sequence). Trimming stripped 0 bases from V and 6 bases from J, with 17 bases between.

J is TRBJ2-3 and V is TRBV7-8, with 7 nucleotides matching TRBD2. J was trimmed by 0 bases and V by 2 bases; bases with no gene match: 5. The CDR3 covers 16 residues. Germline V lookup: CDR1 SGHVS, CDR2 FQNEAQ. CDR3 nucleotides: TGTGCCAGCAGCTTAAAAGGCGGGAGTAGCACAGATACGCAGTATTTT. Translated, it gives CASSLKGGSSTDTQYF.

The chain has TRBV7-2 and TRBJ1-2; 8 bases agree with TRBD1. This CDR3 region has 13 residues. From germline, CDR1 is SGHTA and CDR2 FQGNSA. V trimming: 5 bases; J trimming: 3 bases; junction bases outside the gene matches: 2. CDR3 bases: TGTGCCAGCAGCATGGGACAGGACTATGGCTACACCTTC. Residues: CASSMGQDYGYTF.

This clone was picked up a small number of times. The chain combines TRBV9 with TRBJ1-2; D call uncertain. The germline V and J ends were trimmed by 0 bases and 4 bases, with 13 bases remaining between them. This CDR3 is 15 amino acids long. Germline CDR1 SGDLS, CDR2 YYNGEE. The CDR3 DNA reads TGTGCCAGCAGCGTAGAAATCGAGGATATCTATGGCTACACCTTC. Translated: CASSVEIEDIYGYTF.

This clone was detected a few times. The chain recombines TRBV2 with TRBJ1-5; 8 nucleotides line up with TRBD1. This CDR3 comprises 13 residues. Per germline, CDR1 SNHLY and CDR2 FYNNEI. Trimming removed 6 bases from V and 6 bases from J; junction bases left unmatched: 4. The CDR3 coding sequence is TGTGCCAGCAGGGACAGGGAGGGTCAGCCCCAGCATTTT. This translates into CASRDREGQPQHF. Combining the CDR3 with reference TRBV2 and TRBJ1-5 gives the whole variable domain EPEVTQTPSHQVTQMGQEVILRCVPISNHLYFYWYRQILGQKVEFLVSFYNNEISEKSEIFDDQFSVERPDGSNFTLKIRSTKLEDSAMYFCASRDREGQPQHFGDGTRLSIL.

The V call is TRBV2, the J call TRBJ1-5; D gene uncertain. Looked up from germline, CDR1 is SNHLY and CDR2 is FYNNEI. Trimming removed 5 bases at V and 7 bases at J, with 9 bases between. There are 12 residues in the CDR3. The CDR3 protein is CASSRERQPQHF. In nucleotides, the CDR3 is TGTGCCAGCAGTCGCGAGAGGCAGCCCCAGCATTTT.

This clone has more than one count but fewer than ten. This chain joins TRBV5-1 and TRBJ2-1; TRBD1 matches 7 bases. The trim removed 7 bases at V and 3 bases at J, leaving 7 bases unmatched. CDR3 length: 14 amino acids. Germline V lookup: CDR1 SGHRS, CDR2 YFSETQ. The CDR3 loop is CASQQTGVYNEQFF. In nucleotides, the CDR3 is TGCGCCAGCCAACAAACAGGGGTCTACAATGAGCAGTTCTTC. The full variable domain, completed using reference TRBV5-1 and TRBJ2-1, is KAGVTQTPRYLIKTRGQQVTLSCSPISGHRSVSWYQQTPGQGLQFLFEYFSETQRNKGNFPGRFSGRQFSNSRSEMNVSTLELGDSALYLCASQQTGVYNEQFFGPGTRLTVL.

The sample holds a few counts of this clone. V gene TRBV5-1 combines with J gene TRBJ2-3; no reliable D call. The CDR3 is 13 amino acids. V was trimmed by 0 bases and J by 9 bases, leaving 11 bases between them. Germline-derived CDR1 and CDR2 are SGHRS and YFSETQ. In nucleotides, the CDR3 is TGCGCCAGCAGCTTGGAGTCGCGAGCCACGCAGTATTTT. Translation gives CASSLESRATQYF.

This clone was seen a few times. CDR3 region: CASSSIYGYTF. As DNA, the CDR3 is TGTGCCAGCAGTTCCATCTATGGCTACACCTTC. The rearrangement uses TRBV28 and TRBJ1-2, with D unclear. Trimming cost V 4 bases and J 4 bases, with 4 bases left between them. The CDR3 is made up of 11 amino acids. Germline V CDR1 and CDR2: MDHEN, SYDVKM.

CDR3 amino acids: CASSIARRNTGELFF. As DNA, the CDR3 is TGTGCCAGTAGTATAGCAAGGAGAAACACCGGGGAGCTGTTTTTT. The rearrangement uses TRBV19 and TRBJ2-2, with D uncertain. Trimming stripped 1 base from V and 2 bases from J, with 8 bases between. The CDR3 runs to 15 residues. Germline V CDR1 and CDR2: LNHDA, SQIVND (reference sequence).

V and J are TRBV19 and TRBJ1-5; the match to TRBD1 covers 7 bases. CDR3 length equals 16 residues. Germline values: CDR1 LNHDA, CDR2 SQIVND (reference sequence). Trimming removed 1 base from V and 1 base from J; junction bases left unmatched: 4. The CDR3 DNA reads TGTGCCAGTAGTATAGCCACAGGGGTCAGCAATCAGCCCCAGCATTTT. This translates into CASSIATGVSNQPQHF.

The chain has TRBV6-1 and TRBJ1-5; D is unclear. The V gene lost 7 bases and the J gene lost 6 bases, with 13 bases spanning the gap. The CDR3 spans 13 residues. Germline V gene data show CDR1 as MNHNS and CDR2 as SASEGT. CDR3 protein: CASIKNSGQPQHF. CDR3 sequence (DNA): TGTGCCAGCATCAAAAACTCGGGTCAGCCCCAGCATTTT.

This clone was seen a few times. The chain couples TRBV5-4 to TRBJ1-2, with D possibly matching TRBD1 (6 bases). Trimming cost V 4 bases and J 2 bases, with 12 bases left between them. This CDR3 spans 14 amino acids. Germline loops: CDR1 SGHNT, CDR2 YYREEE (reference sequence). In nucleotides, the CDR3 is TGTGCCAGCAGCCAAGGACAGAAAAACTATGGCTACACCTTC. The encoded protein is CASSQGQKNYGYTF.

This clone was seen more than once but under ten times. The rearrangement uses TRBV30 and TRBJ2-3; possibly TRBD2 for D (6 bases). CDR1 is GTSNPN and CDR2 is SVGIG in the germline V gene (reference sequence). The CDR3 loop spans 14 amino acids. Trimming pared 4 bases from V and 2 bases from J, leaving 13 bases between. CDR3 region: CAWTLGGSTDTQYF. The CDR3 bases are TGTGCCTGGACCCTGGGGGGTTCCACAGATACGCAGTATTTT.

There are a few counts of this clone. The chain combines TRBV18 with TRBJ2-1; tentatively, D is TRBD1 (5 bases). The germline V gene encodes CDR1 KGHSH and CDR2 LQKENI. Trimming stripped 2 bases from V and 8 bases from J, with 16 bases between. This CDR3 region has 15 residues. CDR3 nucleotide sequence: TGTGCCAGCTCACCAAGACAGAGTCCGGGTGATGAGCAGTTCTTC. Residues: CASSPRQSPGDEQFF. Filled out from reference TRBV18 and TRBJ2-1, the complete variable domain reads NAGVMQNPRHLVRRRGQEARLRCSPMKGHSHVYWYRQLPEEGLKFMVYLQKENIIDESGMPKERFSAEFPKEGPSILRIQQVVRGDSAAYFCASSPRQSPGDEQFFGPGTRLTVL.

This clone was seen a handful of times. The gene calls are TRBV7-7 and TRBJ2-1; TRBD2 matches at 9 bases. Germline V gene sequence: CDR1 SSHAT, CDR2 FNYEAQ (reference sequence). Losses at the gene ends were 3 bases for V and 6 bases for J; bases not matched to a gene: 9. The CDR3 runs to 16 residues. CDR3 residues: CASSLEAAGGFNEQFF. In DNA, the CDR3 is TGTGCCAGCAGCTTGGAAGCAGCGGGAGGTTTCAATGAGCAGTTCTTC.

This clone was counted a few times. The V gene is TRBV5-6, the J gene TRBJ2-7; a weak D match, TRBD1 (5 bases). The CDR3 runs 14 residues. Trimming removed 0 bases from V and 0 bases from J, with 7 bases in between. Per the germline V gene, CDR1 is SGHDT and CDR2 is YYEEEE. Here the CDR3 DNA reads TGTGCCAGCAGCTTGGGACAGAGCTCCTACGAGCAGTACTTC. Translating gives CASSLGQSSYEQYF.

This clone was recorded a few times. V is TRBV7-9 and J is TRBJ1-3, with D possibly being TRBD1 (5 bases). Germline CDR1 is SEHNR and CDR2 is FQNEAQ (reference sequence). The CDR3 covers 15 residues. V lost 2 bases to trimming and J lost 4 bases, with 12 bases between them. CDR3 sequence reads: CASSLLDRRGNTIYF. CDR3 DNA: TGTGCCAGCAGCTTATTAGACAGACGAGGAAACACCATATATTTT.

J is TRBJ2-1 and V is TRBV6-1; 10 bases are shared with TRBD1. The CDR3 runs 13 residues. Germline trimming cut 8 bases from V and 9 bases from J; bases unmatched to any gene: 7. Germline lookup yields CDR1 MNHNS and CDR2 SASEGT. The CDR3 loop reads CASAGTGASEQFF. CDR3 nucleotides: TGTGCCAGCGCAGGGACAGGGGCGAGTGAGCAGTTCTTC.